This passage covers 24 T cell receptor beta chains from one sample sequenced in a study of CD8 T cells in ankylosing spondylitis. General observations from the study: Ankylosing spondylitis blood appeared to be characterized by a TCR beta motif of eight or nine highly homologous variants.

Using its own MiXCR run on the 5' RACE reads, TCRdb lists one record per CDR3 protein. The sample records hundreds of thousands of distinct CDR3 sequences, approximately 12% being singletons. No antigen has been identified for these receptors. Sequenced: blood, either unsorted or a sorted T cell fraction (not recorded which). These receptor sequences come from a male donor with ankylosing spondylitis.

This clonotype was picked up many times. The J gene is TRBJ2-1, the V gene TRBV9; no clear D gene. The ends were cut back, 0 bases at V and 6 bases at J, with 7 bases in the middle. CDR1 and CDR2 (germline): SGDLS, YYNGEE. This CDR3 has 13 amino acids. The CDR3 region has the DNA TGTGCCAGCAGCGTAGAAGTTCGCAATGAGCAGTTCTTC. Encoded protein: CASSVEVRNEQFF.

This clonotype was seen more than once but under ten times. V and J are TRBV10-3 and TRBJ2-5, with TRBD1 identical over 9 bases. V was pared by 10 bases and J by 7 bases, with 13 bases of the junction left unmatched. CDR1 ENHRY and CDR2 SYGVKD come from the germline V gene. The CDR3 loop spans 14 amino acids. The CDR3 reads CASDRGNLGGTQYF. The CDR3 DNA follows: TGTGCCAGCGACAGGGGGAACTTGGGAGGGACCCAGTACTTC.

This clonotype turned up a few times. The J gene is TRBJ1-4, the V gene TRBV25-1; D is unclear. With 1 base removed from V and 11 bases from J, the gap between germline ends came to 11 bases. Germline values: CDR1 MGHDK, CDR2 SYGVNS. The CDR3 is 13 residues long. The DNA of the CDR3 is TGTGCCAGCAGTGAATGGAAGGGATTCAAACTGTTTTTT. Translated, it gives CASSEWKGFKLFF.

The genes are TRBV20-1 and TRBJ2-5, with unresolved D. V was pared by 0 bases and J by 4 bases, with 12 bases between. This CDR3 has 14 amino acids. Germline assignment: CDR1 DFQATT and CDR2 SNEGSKA (reference sequence). CDR3 protein: CSARDIRPGETQYF. The CDR3 nucleotides are TGCAGTGCTAGAGATATCCGTCCCGGAGAGACCCAGTACTTC.

This clonotype came up a few times. This chain uses TRBV2 with TRBJ2-4, with 10 bases lining up with TRBD2. Germline V gene sequence: CDR1 SNHLY, CDR2 FYNNEI. The CDR3 has 16 residues. V gave up 6 bases and J gave up 3 bases; unmatched junction bases: 8. The CDR3 protein is CASRASGRADKNIQYF. The CDR3 bases are TGTGCCAGCAGAGCCAGCGGGAGGGCCGACAAAAACATTCAGTACTTC.

In this sample, this clonotype turned up a few times. J is TRBJ2-3 and V is TRBV25-1, with unresolved D. The CDR3 contains 14 residues. The germline V gene encodes CDR1 MGHDK and CDR2 SYGVNS. V dropped 4 bases and J dropped 3 bases, with 11 bases sitting between them. The CDR3 here is CASSAISGTDTQYF. The CDR3 DNA reads as TGTGCCAGCAGTGCCATATCAGGTACAGATACGCAGTATTTT. Using reference TRBV25-1 and TRBJ2-3 for the parts outside the CDR3, the full variable domain is EADIYQTPRYLVIGTGKKITLECSQTMGHDKMYWYQQDPGMELHLIHYSYGVNSTEKGDLSSESTVSRIRTEHFPLTLESARPSHTSQYLCASSAISGTDTQYFGPGTRLTVL.

This rearrangement joins TRBV10-3 to TRBJ2-3; no definite D call. The ends were cut back, 6 bases at V and 0 bases at J, with 4 bases in the middle. Per germline, CDR1 ENHRY and CDR2 SYGVKD. The length of the CDR3 is 12 residues. The CDR3 here is CAISDSTDTQYF. The CDR3 region has the DNA TGTGCCATCAGCGACAGCACAGATACGCAGTATTTT.

The V call is TRBV15, the J call TRBJ2-1; TRBD1 is a possible D gene (6 bases). V dropped 6 bases and J dropped 1 base, with 10 bases sitting between them. Germline loops: CDR1 LNHNV, CDR2 YYDKDF (reference sequence). The CDR3 sequence is 14 residues long. This CDR3 is CATRTQGSYNEQFF. The CDR3 DNA sequence: TGTGCCACCAGGACACAGGGTTCCTACAATGAGCAGTTCTTC.

The chain recombines TRBV5-1 with TRBJ2-2; maybe TRBD2 (5 bases). Trimming took 1 base from V and 5 from J, leaving 12 bases between them. CDR1 is SGHRS, CDR2 YFSETQ, per germline. This CDR3 contains 15 residues. The CDR3 DNA reads as TGCGCCAGCAGCTTGATAGCGAGCTCTACCGGGGAGCTGTTTTTT. It specifies CASSLIASSTGELFF.

This clonotype showed up just a few times. The CDR3 nucleotides are TGCGCCAGCAGCTTGGGAGGGGCAGAAGAAAAACTGTTTTTT. Translation: CASSLGGAEEKLFF. The rearrangement uses TRBV5-1 and TRBJ1-4; perhaps TRBD1 as D (5 bases). The ends were cut back, 0 bases at V and 8 bases at J, with 11 bases in the middle. Germline-derived CDR1 and CDR2 are SGHRS and YFSETQ. CDR3 length: 14 amino acids.

This clonotype was picked up many times. The V call is TRBV7-2, the J call TRBJ2-1, with 7 positions matching TRBD2. The CDR3 loop spans 15 amino acids. J lost 2 bases, V lost 5 bases, and 6 bases had no gene match. CDR1 is SGHTA, CDR2 FQGNSA, per germline. For the CDR3, the DNA is TGTGCCAGCAGCGCTCAGCGGGGCACCTACAATGAGCAGTTCTTC. This encodes CASSAQRGTYNEQFF.

This clonotype was counted a few times. The chain couples TRBV4-1 to TRBJ2-5; D not certain. CDR1 MGHRA and CDR2 YSYEKL come from the germline V gene. Trimming shortened V by 3 bases and J by 1 base, and 6 bases separated the two germline ends. The CDR3 totals 13 residues. CDR3 sequence: CASSQASQETQYF. CDR3 DNA sequence: TGCGCCAGCAGCCAGGCCAGCCAAGAGACCCAGTACTTC.

The chain links TRBV12-3 or TRBV12-4 to TRBJ2-1; D is unresolved. The CDR3 runs to 15 residues. The ends were cut back, 3 bases at V and 0 bases at J, with 9 bases in the middle. The CDR3 region has the DNA TGTGCCAGCAGTTTTCTCCGGAGCTCCTACAATGAGCAGTTCTTC. Residues: CASSFLRSSYNEQFF.

The table lists this clonotype with a few counts. CDR3 sequence reads: CASSYYRDRANYGYTF. CDR3 bases: TGTGCCAGCAGTTACTACCGGGACAGAGCTAACTATGGCTACACCTTC. The chain uses TRBV6-2 or TRBV6-3 and TRBJ1-2; 7 bases agree with TRBD1. Per germline, CDR1 MNHEY and CDR2 SVGEGT. CDR3 length: 16 residues. The ends lost 1 base at V and 0 bases at J; junction bases unmatched: 5.

This sequence joins TRBV12-3 or TRBV12-4 and TRBJ2-7, with 7 bases identical to TRBD2. Trimming took 2 bases from V and 2 from J; bases not matched to a gene: 9. The CDR3 is 16 residues long. CDR3 amino acids: CASSLRRGGGTYEQYF. In nucleotides, the CDR3 is TGTGCCAGCAGTTTACGGCGTGGGGGGGGTACCTACGAGCAGTACTTC.

CDR3 protein: CSATRGPFTGELFF. CDR3 sequence (DNA): TGCAGTGCTACCAGAGGGCCTTTTACCGGGGAGCTGTTTTTT. The chain has TRBV20-1 and TRBJ2-2, with D possibly TRBD2 on 5 matching bases. This CDR3 has 14 residues. Germline-derived CDR1 and CDR2 are DFQATT and SNEGSKA (reference sequence). The V and J ends lost 4 bases and 5 bases respectively, with 14 bases between them.

V and J are TRBV10-3 and TRBJ2-5, with 9 nucleotides matching TRBD1. The CDR3 length is 16 residues. Germline V gene lookup returns CDR1 ENHRY and CDR2 SYGVKD. Trimming at V came to 0 bases and at J to 6 bases, leaving 8 bases not matched to a gene. CDR3 protein: CAISESMVDRGKTQYF. The CDR3 DNA reads TGTGCCATCAGTGAGTCGATGGTGGACAGGGGAAAGACCCAGTACTTC.

The chain employs TRBV6-5 and TRBJ2-3; TRBD1 agrees at 9 bases. Germline trimming cut 4 bases from V and 3 bases from J; bases unmatched to any gene: 2. The germline V gene encodes CDR1 MNHEY and CDR2 SVGAGI. There are 14 residues in the CDR3. The CDR3, as DNA: TGTGCCAGCAGTTGGGACAGGGCAACAGATACGCAGTATTTT. Translation: CASSWDRATDTQYF.

In its sample, this clonotype was seen a few times. The chain joins TRBV20-1 to TRBJ2-5, with D tentatively TRBD2 (5 bases). The CDR3 totals 14 residues. Germline CDR1 reads DFQATT; CDR2 reads SNEGSKA (reference sequence). Trimming removed 6 bases from V and 5 bases from J, with 19 bases in between. DNA for the CDR3: TGCAGTGCGGAGAGTACTCAGAGAGGGGAGACCCAGTACTTC. This encodes CSAESTQRGETQYF.

This clonotype was counted at least ten times. V gene TRBV29-1 combines with J gene TRBJ2-7, with 7 bases aligning to TRBD1. Per germline, CDR1 SQVTM and CDR2 ANQGSEA. With 4 bases clipped from V and 2 bases from J, the junction kept 11 bases outside the gene matches. The CDR3 is 15 residues long. CDR3 in amino acids: CSVGPSGTAAYEQYF. CDR3 sequence (DNA): TGCAGCGTTGGTCCCTCCGGGACAGCGGCCTACGAGCAGTACTTC.

This clonotype was seen a few times. This chain uses TRBV20-1 with TRBJ2-5; D remains unclear. Trimming left V 5 bases short and J 5 bases short, with 12 bases between. The CDR3 spans 12 residues. Germline CDR1 DFQATT, CDR2 SNEGSKA (reference sequence). CDR3 sequence: CSAGPFSETQYF. CDR3 bases: TGCAGTGCTGGGCCCTTTTCGGAGACCCAGTACTTC.

This clonotype has only a few counts. The chain couples TRBV6-6 to TRBJ2-7; TRBD1 is a possible D gene (5 bases). Looked up from germline, CDR1 is MNHNY and CDR2 is SVGAGI (reference sequence). This CDR3 has 12 residues. Between the trimmed V and J ends, which lost 7 bases and 12 bases, there was a span of 19 bases. CDR3 nucleotides: TGTGCCAGCACAACACCAGGGTCCGCGTGGTACTTC. Translating it yields CASTTPGSAWYF.

This clonotype has a handful of counts. The chain links TRBV29-1 to TRBJ1-2, with unresolved D. Germline CDR1 and CDR2: SQVTM and ANQGSEA. The CDR3 is 12 residues long. Trimming shortened V by 0 bases and J by 2 bases, and 4 bases separated the two germline ends. CDR3 in DNA: TGCAGCGTTGAAGACCTAAACTATGGCTACACCTTC. Its translation: CSVEDLNYGYTF.

CDR3: CASTYGTGVFF. The CDR3 DNA is TGTGCCAGCACCTACGGGACAGGGGTGTTCTTC. The chain couples TRBV6-5 to TRBJ2-1; 10 bases line up with TRBD1. The germline V gene encodes CDR1 MNHEY and CDR2 SVGAGI. This CDR3 is built from 11 residues. V lost 7 bases, J lost 15 bases, and 6 bases stayed unmatched.